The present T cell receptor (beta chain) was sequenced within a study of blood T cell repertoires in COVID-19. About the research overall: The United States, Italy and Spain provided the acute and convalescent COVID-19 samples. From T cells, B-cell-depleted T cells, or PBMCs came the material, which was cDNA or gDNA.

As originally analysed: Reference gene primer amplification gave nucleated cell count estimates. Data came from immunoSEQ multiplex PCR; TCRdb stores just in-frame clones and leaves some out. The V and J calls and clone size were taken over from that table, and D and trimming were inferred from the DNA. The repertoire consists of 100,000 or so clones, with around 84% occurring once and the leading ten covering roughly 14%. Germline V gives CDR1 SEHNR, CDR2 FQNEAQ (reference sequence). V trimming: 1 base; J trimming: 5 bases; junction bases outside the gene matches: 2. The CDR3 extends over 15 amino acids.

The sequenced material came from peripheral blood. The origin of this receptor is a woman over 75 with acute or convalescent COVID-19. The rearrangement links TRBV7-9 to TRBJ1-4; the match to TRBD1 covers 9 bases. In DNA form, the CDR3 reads TGTGCCAGCAGCTTAGGAGGGACAGGGAATGAAAAACTGTTTTTT. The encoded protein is CASSLGGTGNEKLFF.